Listed below are T cell receptor beta chains from one sample, sequenced in a study of shared clonotypes between healthy human individuals. The table came from immunoSEQ multiplex PCR; TCRdb's copy has only in-frame clones and leaves some out. Altogether 2 million or so clones are present, about 95% being singletons, with the ten largest covering around 0.13%. The sample comprised naive CD4+ T cells sorted from blood. The receptors here all came from a man younger than 30 in good health. CDR3s include the opening cysteine and the closing phenylalanine or tryptophan. D genes are given only for firm matches. Size tells how often a clone was seen (once, few, many) or the class of an expanded clone, and some rows leave it out.

d_call,clone_size,v_call,j_call,cdr3_length,cdr3_nt,cdr3_aa
NA,NA,TRBV19,TRBJ2-7,15,TGTGCCAGTAGTATGGGGGCAGCTCCAGTTTACGAGCAGTACTTC,CASSMGAAPVYEQYF
TRBD2,NA,TRBV18,TRBJ2-7,15,TGTGCCAGCTCACCACGATCGCGGGGGGTTGGGGAGCAGTACTTC,CASSPRSRGVGEQYF
NA,NA,TRBV19,TRBJ2-5,15,TGTGCCAGTAGAAAACTAGGGGGTTCGCAAGAGACCCAGTACTTC,CASRKLGGSQETQYF
NA,NA,TRBV4-3,TRBJ2-3,13,TGCGCCAGCAGCCAAGAACCAGAAAATACGCAGTATTTT,CASSQEPENTQYF
NA,NA,TRBV5-1,TRBJ2-7,15,TGCGCCAGCAGCTTGGAGCAGGGAAGGTCTTACGAGCAGTACTTC,CASSLEQGRSYEQYF
TRBD1,NA,TRBV29-1,TRBJ1-2,14,TGCAGCGTTGAAGTACAGGGGGGCTCCTCAGGCTACACCTTC,CSVEVQGGSSGYTF
TRBD1,NA,TRBV2,TRBJ1-6,14,TGTGCCAGCAGTGAACAGGGGGGGTACTCACCCCTCCACTTT,CASSEQGGYSPLHF
TRBD2,NA,TRBV10-1,TRBJ2-1,14,TGCGCCAGCAGTGTCCGGGGGGGTGGGAATGAGCAGTTCTTC,CASSVRGGGNEQFF
TRBD2,NA,TRBV11-2,TRBJ2-1,18,TGTGCCAGCAGCTTAGGGGCTAGCGGGGATAGCTCCTACAATGAGCAGTTCTTC,CASSLGASGDSSYNEQFF
NA,NA,TRBV6-1,TRBJ1-2,13,TGTGCCACCCACAGGGAAGCCTACTATGGCTACACCTTC,CATHREAYYGYTF
NA,NA,TRBV6-1,TRBJ1-2,16,TGTGCCAGCAGTGAAGCGGGGATAGGGGGTCACTATGGCTACACCTTC,CASSEAGIGGHYGYTF
TRBD1,NA,TRBV27,TRBJ2-1,15,TGTGCCAGCAGGGCGACCGGGACAGGGGCCCGTGAGCAGTTCTTC,CASRATGTGAREQFF
NA,NA,TRBV2,TRBJ2-3,15,TGTGCCAGCAGCAGAGGGCAGAGCAACACAGATACGCAGTATTTT,CASSRGQSNTDTQYF
NA,NA,TRBV10-3,TRBJ1-3,15,TGTGCCATCATATCAGGGGTTGAGGCTGGAAACACCATATATTTT,CAIISGVEAGNTIYF
NA,NA,TRBV7-2,TRBJ2-1,12,TGTGCCAGCAGCTCAGCTTCCAATGAGCAGTTCTTC,CASSSASNEQFF
TRBD1,NA,TRBV5-4,TRBJ2-7,13,TGTGCCAGCAGGGGGACAGGGCCCTACGAGCAGTACTTC,CASRGTGPYEQYF
NA,NA,TRBV10-3,TRBJ2-3,14,TGTGCCATCCTAGGCGCGGGAAGTGGAGATACGCAGTATTTT,CAILGAGSGDTQYF
TRBD1,NA,TRBV5-1,TRBJ2-7,16,TGCGCCAGCAGCCTTACAGGGGGCGTCAGCTCCTACGAGCAGTACTTC,CASSLTGGVSSYEQYF
TRBD1,NA,TRBV2,TRBJ1-5,16,TGTGCCAGCAGAAAACCGGGACAGGGCGTGGGTCAGCCCCAGCATTTT,CASRKPGQGVGQPQHF
TRBD2,NA,TRBV10-1,TRBJ2-3,18,TGCGCCAGCAGTCGGCAACTTACTAGCGGGGCGAGCACAGATACGCAGTATTTT,CASSRQLTSGASTDTQYF
TRBD1,once,TRBV7-9,TRBJ1-4,16,TGTGCCAGCAGCTTAGGGGCAGGGGGCCGTAATGAAAAACTGTTTTTT,CASSLGAGGRNEKLFF
TRBD2,NA,TRBV7-2,TRBJ2-7,17,TGTGCCAGCAGCTTAAGACTAGCGGGTGGTTCAGGGAGCGAGCAGTACTTC,CASSLRLAGGSGSEQYF